Given below is one T cell receptor beta chain in context. Its antigen is still unknown. This sample is part of a study of shared clonotypes between healthy human individuals. Points from the study as a whole: Generation probabilities of non-shared clonotypes were lower (relative to those shared by all four donors). A few donors held approximately 5% of naive CD4 clonotypes in common. Clonotype sharing levels among donors were expected to vary with sequencing depth.

Donors were healthy HIV-negative adults without recent acute infections or vaccinations. Here immunoSEQ multiplex PCR was the method, and the copy in TCRdb shows in-frame clones only, minus some. The sample comprises about 2.4 million clones, approximately 93% of which are singletons, and approximately 0.35% rests with the top ten. Trimming removed 6 bases at V and 2 bases at J, with 18 bases between. Germline-derived CDR1 and CDR2 are SGHTA and FQGTGA. CDR3 length: 16 residues. Specimen: naive CD4+ T cells from PBMCs. Subset here: CD45RA+ positively selected. The chain recombines TRBV7-3 with TRBJ2-3; a possible D gene is TRBD2 (6 bases). The source is a man aged 18-30 years in good health. Some clones in this sample may be carry-over from other donors' samples. The CDR3 DNA reads TGTGCCAGCAGTAGAGGTGGGGCGGGGACCACAGATACGCAGTATTTT. It yields the protein CASSRGGAGTTDTQYF.